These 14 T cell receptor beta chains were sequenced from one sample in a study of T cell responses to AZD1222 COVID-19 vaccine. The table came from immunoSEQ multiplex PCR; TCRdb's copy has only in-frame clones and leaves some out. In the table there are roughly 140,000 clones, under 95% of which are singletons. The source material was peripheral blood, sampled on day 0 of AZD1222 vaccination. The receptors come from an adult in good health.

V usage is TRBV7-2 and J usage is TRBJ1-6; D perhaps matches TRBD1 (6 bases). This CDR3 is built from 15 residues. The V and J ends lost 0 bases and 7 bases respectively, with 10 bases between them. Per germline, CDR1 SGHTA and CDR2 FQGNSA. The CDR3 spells CASSLAYRANSPLHF. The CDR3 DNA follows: TGTGCCAGCAGCTTAGCGTACAGGGCAAATTCACCCCTCCACTTT. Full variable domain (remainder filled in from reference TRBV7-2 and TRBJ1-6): GAGVSQSPSNKVTEKGKDVELRCDPISGHTALYWYRQSLGQGLEFLIYFQGNSAPDKSGLPSDRFSAERTGGSVSTLTIQRTQQEDSAVYLCASSLAYRANSPLHFGNGTRLTVT.

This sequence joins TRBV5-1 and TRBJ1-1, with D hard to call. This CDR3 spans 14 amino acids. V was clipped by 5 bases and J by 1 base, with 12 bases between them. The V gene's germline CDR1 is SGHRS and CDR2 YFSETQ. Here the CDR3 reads CASRFGERNTEAFF. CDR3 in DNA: TGCGCCAGCAGGTTTGGGGAGCGGAACACTGAAGCTTTCTTT.

The CDR3 nucleotides are TGTGCCACCCACGGGACGCCCAACTACGAGCAGTACTTC. Its protein is CATHGTPNYEQYF. The chain employs TRBV12-3 or TRBV12-4 and TRBJ2-7; D may match TRBD1 or TRBD2 (5 bases each). V lost 10 bases and J 3 bases, leaving 16 bases between the germline ends. This CDR3 comprises 13 residues.

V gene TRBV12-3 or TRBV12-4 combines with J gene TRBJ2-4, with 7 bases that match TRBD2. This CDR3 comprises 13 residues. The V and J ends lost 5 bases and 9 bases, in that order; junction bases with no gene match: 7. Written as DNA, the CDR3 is TGTGCCAGCAGTCCCGGGGGGTTAGGCATTCAGTACTTC. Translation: CASSPGGLGIQYF.

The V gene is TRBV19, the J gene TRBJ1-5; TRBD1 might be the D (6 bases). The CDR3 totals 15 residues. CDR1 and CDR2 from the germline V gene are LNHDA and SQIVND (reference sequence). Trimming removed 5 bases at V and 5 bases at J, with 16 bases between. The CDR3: CASSPSGGADQPQHF. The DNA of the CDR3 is TGTGCCAGTAGTCCCAGCGGGGGGGCAGATCAGCCCCAGCATTTT.

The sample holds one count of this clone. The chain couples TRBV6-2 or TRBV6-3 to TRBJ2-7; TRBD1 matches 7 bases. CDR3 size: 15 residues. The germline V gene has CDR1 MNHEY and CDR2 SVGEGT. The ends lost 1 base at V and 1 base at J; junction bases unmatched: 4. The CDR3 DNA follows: TGTGCCAGCAGTTACTTCCGACAGGGATCCTACGAGCAGTACTTC. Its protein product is CASSYFRQGSYEQYF.

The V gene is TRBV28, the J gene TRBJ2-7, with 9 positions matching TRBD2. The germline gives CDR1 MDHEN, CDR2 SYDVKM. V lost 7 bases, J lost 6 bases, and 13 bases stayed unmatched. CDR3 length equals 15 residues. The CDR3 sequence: CASIGGGGRAGEQYF. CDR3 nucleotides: TGTGCCAGCATCGGAGGAGGCGGGAGGGCCGGCGAGCAGTACTTC.

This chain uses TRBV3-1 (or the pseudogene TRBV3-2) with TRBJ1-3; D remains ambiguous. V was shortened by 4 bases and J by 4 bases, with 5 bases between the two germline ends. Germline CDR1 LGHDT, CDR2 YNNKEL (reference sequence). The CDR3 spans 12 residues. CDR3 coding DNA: TGTGCCAGCAGCCCCTGGGGAAACACCATATATTTT. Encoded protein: CASSPWGNTIYF.

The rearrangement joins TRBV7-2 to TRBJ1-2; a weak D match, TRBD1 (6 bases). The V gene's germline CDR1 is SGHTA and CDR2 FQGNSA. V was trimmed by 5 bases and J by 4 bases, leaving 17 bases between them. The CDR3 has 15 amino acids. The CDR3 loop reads CASSIITGNPYGYTF. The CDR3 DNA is TGTGCCAGCAGCATAATTACAGGGAACCCCTATGGCTACACCTTC.

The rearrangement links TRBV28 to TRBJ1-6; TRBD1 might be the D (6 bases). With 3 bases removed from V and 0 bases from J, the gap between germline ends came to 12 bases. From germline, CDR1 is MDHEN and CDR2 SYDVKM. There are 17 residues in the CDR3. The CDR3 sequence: CASSFGGLNSYNSPLHF. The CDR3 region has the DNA TGTGCCAGCAGTTTTGGGGGCCTTAACTCCTATAATTCACCCCTCCACTTT.

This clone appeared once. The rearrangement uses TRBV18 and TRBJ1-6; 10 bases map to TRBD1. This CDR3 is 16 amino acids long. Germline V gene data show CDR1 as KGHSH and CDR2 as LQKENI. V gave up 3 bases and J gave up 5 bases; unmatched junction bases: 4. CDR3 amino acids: CASSPSGQGNNSPLHF. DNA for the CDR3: TGTGCCAGCTCACCCTCGGGACAGGGGAATAATTCACCCCTCCACTTT.

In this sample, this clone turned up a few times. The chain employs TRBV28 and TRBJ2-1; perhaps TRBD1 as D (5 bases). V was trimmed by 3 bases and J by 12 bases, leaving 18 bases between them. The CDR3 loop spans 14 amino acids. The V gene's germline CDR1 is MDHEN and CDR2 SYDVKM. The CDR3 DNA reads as TGTGCCAGCAGTTTGTGGGGCCCTGAGACTTGGCAGTTCTTC. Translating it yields CASSLWGPETWQFF.

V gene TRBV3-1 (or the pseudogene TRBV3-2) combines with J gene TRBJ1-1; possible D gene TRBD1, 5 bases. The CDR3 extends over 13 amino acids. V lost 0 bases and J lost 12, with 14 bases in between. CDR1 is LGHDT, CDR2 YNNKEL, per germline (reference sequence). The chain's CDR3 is CASSQDEGWSTFF. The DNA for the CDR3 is TGTGCCAGCAGCCAAGATGAGGGGTGGTCAACTTTCTTT.

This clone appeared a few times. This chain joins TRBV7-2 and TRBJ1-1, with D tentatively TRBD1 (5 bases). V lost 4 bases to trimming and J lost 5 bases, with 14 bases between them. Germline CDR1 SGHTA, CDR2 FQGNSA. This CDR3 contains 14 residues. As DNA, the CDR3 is TGTGCCAGCAGCTCCTCCGGGGCAGGGACTGAAGCTTTCTTT. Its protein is CASSSSGAGTEAFF.